The rows below give T cell receptor beta chains drawn from one sample of a study of T cell responses to AZD1222 COVID-19 vaccine. The method was immunoSEQ multiplex PCR; TCRdb's version includes in-frame clones alone and lacks a portion of them. Here the sample spans 110,000 or so clones, 70% to 90% being singletons. The starting material was peripheral blood, obtained 28 days after the second AZD1222 dose. The receptors come from an adult who received the AZD1222 COVID-19 vaccine. Each CDR3 is given with its conserved first and last residue. The order of the fields is V gene, J gene, clone size, D gene, CDR3 protein, CDR3 DNA. A D gene is named only where the DNA matches it firmly. A clone size is listed for some rows: how often the clone was seen (once, few, many), or a class if it is expanded.

>TRBV5-1|TRBJ2-3|-|-
CASSLSTGTDTQYF
TGCGCCAGCAGCTTGTCGACCGGAACAGATACGCAGTATTTT
>TRBV18|TRBJ2-1|few|-
CASSPQEYNEQFF
TGTGCCAGCTCACCACAGGAGTATAATGAGCAGTTCTTC
>TRBV6-1|TRBJ2-7|-|-
CASSEARGDYEQYF
TGTGCCAGCAGTGAAGCCAGAGGGGACTACGAGCAGTACTTC
>TRBV18|TRBJ2-2|-|TRBD1
CASSYGTENTGELFF
TGTGCCAGCTCCTACGGGACAGAAAACACCGGGGAGCTGTTTTTT
>TRBV5-1|TRBJ1-1|-|-
CASSLGPMNTEAFF
TGCGCCAGCAGCTTGGGCCCTATGAACACTGAAGCTTTCTTT
>TRBV5-8|TRBJ1-1|-|-
CASSLDRDTEAFF
TGTGCCAGCAGCTTGGACCGGGACACTGAAGCTTTCTTT
>TRBV7-3|TRBJ2-3|-|-
CASSPEDRDTQYF
TGTGCCAGCAGCCCCGAGGACCGGGATACGCAGTATTTT
>TRBV19|TRBJ2-7|-|-
CASSTSVGNEQYF
TGTGCCAGTAGTACCTCGGTGGGAAACGAGCAGTACTTC
>TRBV10-3|TRBJ1-4|-|-
CAIRKEGRNNEKLFF
TGTGCCATCAGAAAAGAGGGGCGGAATAATGAAAAACTGTTTTTT
>TRBV6-5|TRBJ2-3|few|TRBD2
CASSYSGTSGADTQYF
TGTGCCAGCAGTTACTCCGGGACTAGCGGGGCAGATACGCAGTATTTT
>TRBV5-1|TRBJ1-5|-|-
CASSSGFGNQPQHF
TGCGCCAGCAGCTCGGGATTTGGCAATCAGCCCCAGCATTTT
>TRBV11-3|TRBJ2-2|-|TRBD1
CASGQGSANTGELFF
TGTGCCAGCGGACAGGGGAGCGCGAACACCGGGGAGCTGTTTTTT
>TRBV4-1|TRBJ2-2|-|-
CASSQKDRNTGELFF
TGCGCCAGCAGCCAGAAGGACAGGAACACCGGGGAGCTGTTTTTT